This section outlines one T cell receptor beta chain sequence together with its context. The data belong to a study of T-cell reconstitution after alpha-beta-depleted transplantation in children. This sample's TCRbeta library carried unique molecular identifier barcodes. Using its own MiXCR run on the PCR reads, TCRdb lists one record per CDR3 protein. The sample holds about 200,000 distinct CDR3 sequences, about 7% seen once. CDR1 is DFQATT and CDR2 is SNEGSKA in the germline V gene (reference sequence). V shed 1 base, J shed 4 bases, and the junction held 6 bases outside the gene matches. CDR3 size: 15 residues.

V gene TRBV20-1 combines with J gene TRBJ2-1; 8 positions match TRBD2. The clonotype originates from a boy under 10 years old with acute lymphoblastic leukemia, due to receive a stem cell transplant. Sequencing used PBMCs, obtained before TCRalphabeta/CD19-depleted stem cell transplant. The CDR3 sequence: CSARGPAGVYNEQFF. In DNA form, the CDR3 reads TGCAGTGCTAGAGGGCCAGCGGGAGTGTACAATGAGCAGTTCTTC.